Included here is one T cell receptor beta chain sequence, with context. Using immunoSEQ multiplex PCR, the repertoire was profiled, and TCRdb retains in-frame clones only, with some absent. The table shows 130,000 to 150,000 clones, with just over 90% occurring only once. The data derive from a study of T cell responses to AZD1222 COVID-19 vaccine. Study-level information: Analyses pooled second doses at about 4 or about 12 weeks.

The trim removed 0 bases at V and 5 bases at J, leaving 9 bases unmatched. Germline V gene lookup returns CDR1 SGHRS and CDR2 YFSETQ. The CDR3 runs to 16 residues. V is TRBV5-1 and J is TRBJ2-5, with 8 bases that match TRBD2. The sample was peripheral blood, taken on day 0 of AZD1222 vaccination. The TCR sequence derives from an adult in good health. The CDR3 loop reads CASSLALREVRETQYF. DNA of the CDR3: TGCGCCAGCAGCTTGGCCTTGCGGGAGGTGCGGGAGACCCAGTACTTC.